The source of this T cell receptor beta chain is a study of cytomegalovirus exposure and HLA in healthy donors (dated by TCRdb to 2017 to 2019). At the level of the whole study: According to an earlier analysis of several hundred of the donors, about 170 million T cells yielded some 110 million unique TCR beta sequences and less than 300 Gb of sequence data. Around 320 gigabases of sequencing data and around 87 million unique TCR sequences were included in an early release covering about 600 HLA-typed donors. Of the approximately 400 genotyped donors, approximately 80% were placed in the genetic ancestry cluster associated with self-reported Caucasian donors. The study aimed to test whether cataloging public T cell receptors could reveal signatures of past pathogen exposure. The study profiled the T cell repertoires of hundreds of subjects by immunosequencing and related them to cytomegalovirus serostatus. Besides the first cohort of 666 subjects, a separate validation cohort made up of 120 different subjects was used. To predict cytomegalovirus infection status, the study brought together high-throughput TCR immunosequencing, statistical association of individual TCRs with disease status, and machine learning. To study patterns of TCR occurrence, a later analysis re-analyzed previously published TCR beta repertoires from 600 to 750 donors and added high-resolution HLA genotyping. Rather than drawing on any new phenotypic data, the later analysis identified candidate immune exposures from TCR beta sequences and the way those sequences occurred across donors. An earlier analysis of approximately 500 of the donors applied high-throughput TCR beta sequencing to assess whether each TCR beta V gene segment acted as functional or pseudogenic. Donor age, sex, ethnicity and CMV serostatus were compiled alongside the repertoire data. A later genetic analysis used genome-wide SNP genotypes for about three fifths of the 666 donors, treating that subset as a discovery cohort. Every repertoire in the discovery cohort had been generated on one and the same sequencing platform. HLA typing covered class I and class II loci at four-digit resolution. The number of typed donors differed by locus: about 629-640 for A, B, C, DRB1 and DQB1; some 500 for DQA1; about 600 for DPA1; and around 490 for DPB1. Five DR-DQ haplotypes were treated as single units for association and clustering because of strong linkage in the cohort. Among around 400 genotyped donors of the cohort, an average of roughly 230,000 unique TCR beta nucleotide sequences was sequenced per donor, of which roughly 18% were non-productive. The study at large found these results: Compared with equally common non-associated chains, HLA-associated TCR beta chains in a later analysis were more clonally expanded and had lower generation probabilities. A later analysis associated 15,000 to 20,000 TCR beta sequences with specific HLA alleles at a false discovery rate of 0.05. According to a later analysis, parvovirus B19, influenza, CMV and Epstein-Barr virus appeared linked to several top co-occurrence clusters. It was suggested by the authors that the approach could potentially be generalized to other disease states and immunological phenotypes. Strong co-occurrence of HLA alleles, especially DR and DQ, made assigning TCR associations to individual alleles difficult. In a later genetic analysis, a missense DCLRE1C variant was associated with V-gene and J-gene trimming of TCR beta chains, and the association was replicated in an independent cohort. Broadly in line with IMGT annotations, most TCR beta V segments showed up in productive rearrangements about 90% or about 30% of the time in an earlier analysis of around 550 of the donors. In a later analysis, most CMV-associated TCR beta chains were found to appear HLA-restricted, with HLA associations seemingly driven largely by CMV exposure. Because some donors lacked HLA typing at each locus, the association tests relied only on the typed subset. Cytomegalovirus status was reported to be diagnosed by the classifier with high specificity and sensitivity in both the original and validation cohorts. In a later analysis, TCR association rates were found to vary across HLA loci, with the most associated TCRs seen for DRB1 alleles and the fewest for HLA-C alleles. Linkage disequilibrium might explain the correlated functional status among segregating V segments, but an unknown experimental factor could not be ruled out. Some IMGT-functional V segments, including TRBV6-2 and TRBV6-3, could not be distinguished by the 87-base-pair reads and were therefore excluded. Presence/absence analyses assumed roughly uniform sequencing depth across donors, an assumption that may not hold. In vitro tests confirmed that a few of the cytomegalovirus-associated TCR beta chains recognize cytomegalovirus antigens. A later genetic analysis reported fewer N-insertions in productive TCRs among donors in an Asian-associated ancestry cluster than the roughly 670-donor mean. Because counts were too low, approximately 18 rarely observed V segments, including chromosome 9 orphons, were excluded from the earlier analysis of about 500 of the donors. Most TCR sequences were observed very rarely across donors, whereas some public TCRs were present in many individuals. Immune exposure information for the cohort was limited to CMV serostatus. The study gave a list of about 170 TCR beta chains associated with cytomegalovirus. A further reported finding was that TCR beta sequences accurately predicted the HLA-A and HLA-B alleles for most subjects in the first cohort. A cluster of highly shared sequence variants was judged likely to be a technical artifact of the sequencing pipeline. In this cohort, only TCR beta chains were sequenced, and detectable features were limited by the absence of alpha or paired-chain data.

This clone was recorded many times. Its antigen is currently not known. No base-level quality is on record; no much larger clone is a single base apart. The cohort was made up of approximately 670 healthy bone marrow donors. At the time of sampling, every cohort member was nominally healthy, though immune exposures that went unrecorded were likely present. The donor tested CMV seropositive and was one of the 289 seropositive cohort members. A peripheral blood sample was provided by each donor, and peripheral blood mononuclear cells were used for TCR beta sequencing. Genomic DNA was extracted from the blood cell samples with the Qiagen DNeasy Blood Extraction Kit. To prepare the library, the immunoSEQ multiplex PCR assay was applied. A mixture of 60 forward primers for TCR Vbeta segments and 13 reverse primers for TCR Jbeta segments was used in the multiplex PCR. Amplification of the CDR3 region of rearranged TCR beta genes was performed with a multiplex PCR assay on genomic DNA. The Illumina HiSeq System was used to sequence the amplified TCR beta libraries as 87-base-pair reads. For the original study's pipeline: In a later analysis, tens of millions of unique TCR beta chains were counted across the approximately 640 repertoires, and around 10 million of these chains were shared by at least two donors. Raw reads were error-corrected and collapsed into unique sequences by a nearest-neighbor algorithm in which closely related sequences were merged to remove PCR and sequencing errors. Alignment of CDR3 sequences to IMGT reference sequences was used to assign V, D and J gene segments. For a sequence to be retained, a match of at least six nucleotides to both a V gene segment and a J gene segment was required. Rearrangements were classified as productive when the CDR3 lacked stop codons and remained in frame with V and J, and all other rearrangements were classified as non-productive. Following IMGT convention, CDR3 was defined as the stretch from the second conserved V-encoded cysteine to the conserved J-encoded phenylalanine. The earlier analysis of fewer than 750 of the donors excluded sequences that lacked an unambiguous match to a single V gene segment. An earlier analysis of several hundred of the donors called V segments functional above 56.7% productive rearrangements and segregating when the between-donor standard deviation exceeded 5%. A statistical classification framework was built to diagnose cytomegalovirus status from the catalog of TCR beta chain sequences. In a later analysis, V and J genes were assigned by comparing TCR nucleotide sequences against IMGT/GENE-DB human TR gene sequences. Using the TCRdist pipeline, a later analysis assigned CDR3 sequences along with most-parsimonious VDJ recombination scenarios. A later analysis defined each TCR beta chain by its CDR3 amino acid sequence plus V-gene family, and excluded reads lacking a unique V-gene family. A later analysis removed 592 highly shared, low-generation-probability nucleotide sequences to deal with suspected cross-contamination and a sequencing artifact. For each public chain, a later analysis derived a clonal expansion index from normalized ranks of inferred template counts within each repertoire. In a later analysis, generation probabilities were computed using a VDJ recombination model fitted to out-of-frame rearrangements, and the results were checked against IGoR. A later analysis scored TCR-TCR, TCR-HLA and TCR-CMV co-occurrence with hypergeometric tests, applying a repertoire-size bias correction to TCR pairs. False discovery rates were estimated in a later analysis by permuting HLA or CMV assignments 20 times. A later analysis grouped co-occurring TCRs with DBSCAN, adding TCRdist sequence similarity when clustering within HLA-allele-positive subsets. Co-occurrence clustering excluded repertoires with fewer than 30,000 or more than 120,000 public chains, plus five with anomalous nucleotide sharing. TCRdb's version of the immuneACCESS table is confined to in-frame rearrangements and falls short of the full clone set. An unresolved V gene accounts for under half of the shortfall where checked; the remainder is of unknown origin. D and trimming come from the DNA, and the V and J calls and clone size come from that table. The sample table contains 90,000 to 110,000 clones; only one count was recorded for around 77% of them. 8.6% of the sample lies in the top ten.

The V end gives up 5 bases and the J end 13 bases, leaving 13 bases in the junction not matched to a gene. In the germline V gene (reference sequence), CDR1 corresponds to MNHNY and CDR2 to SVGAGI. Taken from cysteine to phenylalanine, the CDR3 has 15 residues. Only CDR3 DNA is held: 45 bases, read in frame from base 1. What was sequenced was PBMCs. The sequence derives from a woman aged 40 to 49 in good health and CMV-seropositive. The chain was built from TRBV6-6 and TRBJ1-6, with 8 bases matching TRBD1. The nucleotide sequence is TGTGCCAGCAGTCCCGGGACAGGTACCCGAGGCCCCCTCCACTTT. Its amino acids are CASSPGTGTRGPLHF.